One and the same sample provided the 30 T cell receptor beta chains below, sequenced in a study of monozygotic twins with inflammatory bowel disease. TCRdb reprocessed the 5' RACE reads and stores each CDR3 protein as one record, lacking DNA. Its table records about 380,000 distinct CDR3 sequences. The source material was blood. Every receptor here comes from a human donor with ulcerative colitis or Crohn's disease, or a healthy co-twin of an affected twin (not recorded which).

V and J are TRBV24-1 and TRBJ2-5; the D gene TCRdb calls, TRBD1, cannot be checked with no DNA. The length of the CDR3 is 16 residues. Germline V gene sequence: CDR1 KGHDR, CDR2 SFDVKD. CDR3 residues: CATSESGTGLQETQYF.

The V call is TRBV29-1, the J call TRBJ1-1; the TRBD1 assignment by TCRdb is unverifiable without DNA. The CDR3 runs 15 residues. The V gene's germline CDR1 is SQVTM and CDR2 ANQGSEA. The chain's CDR3 is CSVRGGDRGNTEAFF.

The rearrangement joins TRBV21-1 to TRBJ2-2; the D gene TCRdb calls, TRBD1, cannot be checked with no DNA. TRBV21-1 is given as a pseudogene. The CDR3 is 13 residues long. CDR3 amino acids: CASDIGGTGELFF.

V and J are TRBV7-6 and TRBJ2-7; TCRdb calls TRBD1, which cannot be checked without DNA. Germline CDR1 and CDR2: SGHVS and FNYEAQ. CDR3 length: 15 amino acids. The CDR3 reads CASSSLRQQAYEQYF.

The chain joins TRBV11-3 to TRBJ1-5. Germline V CDR1 and CDR2: SGHNT, YENEEA. The CDR3 sequence is 14 residues long. CDR3 in amino acids: CPQQLTTSNQPQHF. Complete variable domain (other parts from reference TRBV11-3 and TRBJ1-5): EAGVVQSPRYKIIEKKQPVAFWCNPISGHNTLYWYLQNLGQGPELLIRYENEEAVDDSQLPKDRFSAERLKGVDSTLKIQPAELGDSAVYLCPQQLTTSNQPQHFGDGTRLSIL.

This sequence joins TRBV5-6 and TRBJ2-3; TCRdb calls TRBD2, which cannot be checked without DNA. This CDR3 is built from 17 residues. Germline assignment: CDR1 SGHDT and CDR2 YYEEEE. The CDR3 region is CASSLLYGGLSTDTQYF.

The rearrangement uses TRBV5-1 and TRBJ2-5; as DNA is missing, the TRBD1 call by TCRdb cannot be tested. The CDR3 length is 14 residues. Germline CDR1 is SGHRS and CDR2 is YFSETQ. This CDR3 is CASTYRDRGETQYF.

V is TRBV29-1 and J is TRBJ2-3; TCRdb's D call of TRBD1 is untestable without DNA. CDR3 length: 12 residues. Germline lookup yields CDR1 SQVTM and CDR2 ANQGSEA. The CDR3 region is CSVVGGSDTQYF.

The rearrangement links TRBV7-2 to TRBJ1-2; the TRBD1 assignment by TCRdb is unverifiable without DNA. Germline loops: CDR1 SGHTA, CDR2 FQGNSA. The length of the CDR3 is 13 residues. The CDR3 spells CASSAGQGYGYTF.

The gene calls are TRBV20-1 and TRBJ2-7; with no DNA, the TCRdb D assignment of TRBD1 cannot be verified. Germline CDR1 and CDR2: DFQATT and SNEGSKA (reference sequence). CDR3 length: 16 residues. The CDR3 is CSAPLTEGTGTYEQYF.

This chain uses TRBV15 with TRBJ2-5; TCRdb designates TRBD1, a call that cannot be tested without DNA. Germline CDR1 LNHNV, CDR2 YYDKDF (reference sequence). This CDR3 comprises 18 residues. The CDR3 spells CATSRVGTQSSDKETQYF.

J is TRBJ1-1 and V is TRBV20-1; checking the TCRdb D call of TRBD1 is not possible without DNA. Germline CDR1 DFQATT, CDR2 SNEGSKA (reference sequence). The CDR3 runs to 13 residues. CDR3 in amino acids: CSARDGGRAEAFF.

This rearrangement joins TRBV25-1 to TRBJ2-3; the TRBD2 assignment by TCRdb is unverifiable without DNA. The CDR3 covers 16 residues. From germline, CDR1 is MGHDK and CDR2 SYGVNS. CDR3 protein: CASGRALAISTDTQYF. Together with reference TRBV25-1 and TRBJ2-3, the CDR3 gives the full variable domain: EADIYQTPRYLVIGTGKKITLECSQTMGHDKMYWYQQDPGMELHLIHYSYGVNSTEKGDLSSESTVSRIRTEHFPLTLESARPSHTSQYLCASGRALAISTDTQYFGPGTRLTVL.

The V gene is TRBV6-1, the J gene TRBJ2-6; TCRdb's D call, TRBD1, is unchecked because there is no DNA. Germline CDR1 and CDR2: MNHNS and SASEGT. CDR3 length equals 15 residues. CDR3 residues: CASTFDRAGANVLTF.

The chain employs TRBV5-6 and TRBJ2-5; the TCRdb D gene call, TRBD2, has no DNA to confirm it. The CDR3 consists of 18 residues. CDR1 is SGHDT, CDR2 YYEEEE, per germline. The CDR3 is CASSLSVGVAGTRETQYF.

CDR3 region: CASSLHRTYEQYF. The V and J genes are TRBV7-2 and TRBJ2-7. CDR3 length: 13 amino acids. In germline, CDR1 is SGHTA, CDR2 FQGNSA.

This rearrangement joins TRBV3-1 to TRBJ2-5; TCRdb's D call of TRBD2 is untestable without DNA. The CDR3 consists of 14 residues. Looked up from germline, CDR1 is LGHDT and CDR2 is YNNKEL (reference sequence). CDR3 sequence: CASSGTRIEETQYF.

The V and J genes are TRBV5-1 and TRBJ1-1; TCRdb gives TRBD1 as the D gene, but with no DNA this cannot be confirmed. Germline V gene sequence: CDR1 SGHRS, CDR2 YFSETQ. The CDR3 contains 16 residues. The CDR3 loop is CASSLGERTVNTEAFF.

This chain joins TRBV7-3 and TRBJ2-1. The germline V gene encodes CDR1 SGHTA and CDR2 FQGTGA. The CDR3 has 13 amino acids. The CDR3 sequence: CASSLVLANEQFF. Drawing the rest from reference TRBV7-3 and TRBJ2-1, the complete variable domain is GAGVSQTPSNKVTEKGKYVELRCDPISGHTALYWYRQSLGQGPEFLIYFQGTGAADDSGLPNDRFFAVRPEGSVSTLKIQRTERGDSAVYLCASSLVLANEQFFGPGTRLTVL.

The chain is built from TRBV18 and TRBJ2-5. Germline CDR1 is KGHSH and CDR2 is LQKENI. The length of the CDR3 is 17 residues. The CDR3 here is CASSPLRWTELQETQYF.

This rearrangement joins TRBV5-1 to TRBJ2-7; TCRdb selects TRBD1, and the lack of DNA leaves this call unchecked. CDR3 size: 15 residues. The germline gives CDR1 SGHRS, CDR2 YFSETQ. The CDR3 here is CASSLGGTGRYEQYF.

This sequence joins TRBV11-2 and TRBJ1-6; TCRdb's assignment of TRBD1 cannot be checked, as there is no DNA. The CDR3 consists of 18 residues. From germline, CDR1 is SGHAT and CDR2 FQNNGV. The chain's CDR3 is CASSLGGTASSYNSPLHF.

The V call is TRBV7-9, the J call TRBJ2-7; checking the TCRdb D call of TRBD1 is not possible without DNA. The CDR3 runs 17 residues. The V gene's germline CDR1 is SEHNR and CDR2 FQNEAQ (reference sequence). The CDR3 spells CASSLDPRDSAAYEQYF.

The V and J genes are TRBV11-1 and TRBJ1-5; TCRdb's D gene call, TRBD1, goes unchecked for lack of DNA. In germline, CDR1 is SGHAT, CDR2 FQDESV (reference sequence). This CDR3 spans 18 amino acids. The CDR3 is CASSRGQGAQIEGQPQHF.

The CDR3 is CASQLTGSSYEQYF. The chain couples TRBV19 to TRBJ2-7; TCRdb indicates TRBD1, and absent DNA this call remains unverified. The CDR3 spans 14 residues. The V gene's germline CDR1 is LNHDA and CDR2 SQIVND (reference sequence).

This chain links TRBV5-1 with TRBJ2-5; absent DNA, TCRdb's TRBD1 call cannot be checked. CDR3 length equals 17 residues. CDR1 is SGHRS and CDR2 is YFSETQ in the germline V gene. The CDR3 loop is CASSLGHRTGRQETQYF.

This chain uses TRBV21-1 with TRBJ1-2. TRBV21-1 is a listed pseudogene. The CDR3 covers 15 residues. The CDR3 sequence: CASSTSLISGSGYTF.

The chain combines TRBV12-3 or TRBV12-4 with TRBJ2-2; checking the TCRdb D call of TRBD1 is not possible without DNA. This CDR3 region has 15 residues. This chain's CDR3 is CASSKGTSNTGELFF.

The chain recombines TRBV2 with TRBJ2-5; TCRdb's D call, TRBD1, is unchecked because there is no DNA. From germline, CDR1 is SNHLY and CDR2 FYNNEI. CDR3 length equals 14 residues. CDR3 sequence: CASSEWQGEETQYF.

The chain has TRBV7-2 and TRBJ2-7; TCRdb reports TRBD2, a call that lacks DNA to check it against. CDR3 size: 14 residues. Per germline, CDR1 SGHTA and CDR2 FQGNSA. The CDR3: CASSLGLVPLRQYF.